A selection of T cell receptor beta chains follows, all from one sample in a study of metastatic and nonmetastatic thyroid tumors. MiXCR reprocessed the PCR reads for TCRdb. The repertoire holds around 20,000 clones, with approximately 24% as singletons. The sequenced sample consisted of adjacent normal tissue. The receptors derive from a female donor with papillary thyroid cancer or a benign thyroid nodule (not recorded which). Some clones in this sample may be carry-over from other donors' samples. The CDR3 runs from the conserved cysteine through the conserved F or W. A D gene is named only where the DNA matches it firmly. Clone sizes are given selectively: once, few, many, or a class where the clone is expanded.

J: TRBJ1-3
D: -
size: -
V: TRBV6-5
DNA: TGCGCCAGCAGTGAGTCGCAGTACCTGTCTGGAAACACCATATATTTT
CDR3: CASSESQYLSGNTIYF

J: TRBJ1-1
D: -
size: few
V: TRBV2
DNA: TGTGCCAGCACCTTGGACGGCACGAACACTGAAGCTTTCTTT
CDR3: CASTLDGTNTEAFF

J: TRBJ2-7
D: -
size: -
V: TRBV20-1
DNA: TGCAGTGCTAGAGATGGGGCGGGTTGGAGGTACGAGCAGTACTTC
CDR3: CSARDGAGWRYEQYF

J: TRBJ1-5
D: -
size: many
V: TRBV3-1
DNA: TGTGCCAGCAGCCAAGATTTTGGCAGGGGAGGCCAGCCCCAGCATTTT
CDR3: CASSQDFGRGGQPQHF

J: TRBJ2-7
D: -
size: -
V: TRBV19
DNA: TGTGCCAGTAGTATAGGAGACGGCTACGAGCAGTACTTC
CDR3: CASSIGDGYEQYF

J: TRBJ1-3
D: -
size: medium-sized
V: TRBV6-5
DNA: TGTGCCAGCAGTTACCCCATGGTCGAGGGTGGAAACACCATATATTTT
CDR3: CASSYPMVEGGNTIYF

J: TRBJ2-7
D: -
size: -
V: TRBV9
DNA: TGTGCCAGCAGCGTAGCGGCAGGGCGGTACGAGCAGTACTTC
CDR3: CASSVAAGRYEQYF

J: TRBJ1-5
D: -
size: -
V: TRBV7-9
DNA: TGTGCCAGCAGCTCTCTGGGGCAGCCCCAGCATTTT
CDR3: CASSSLGQPQHF

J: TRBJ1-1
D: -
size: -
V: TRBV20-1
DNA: TGCAGTGCTGTCCCCAATGACTACAGGGAGGGCACTGAAGCTTTCTTT
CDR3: CSAVPNDYREGTEAFF

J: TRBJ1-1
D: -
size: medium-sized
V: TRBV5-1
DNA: TGCGCCAGCAGCTTGGGGGACCCGACGGGTGAAGCTTTCTTT
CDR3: CASSLGDPTGEAFF

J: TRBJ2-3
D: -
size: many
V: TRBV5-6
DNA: TGTGCCAGCAGCTTGAGGGAGCCGGGAGATACGCAGTATTTT
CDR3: CASSLREPGDTQYF